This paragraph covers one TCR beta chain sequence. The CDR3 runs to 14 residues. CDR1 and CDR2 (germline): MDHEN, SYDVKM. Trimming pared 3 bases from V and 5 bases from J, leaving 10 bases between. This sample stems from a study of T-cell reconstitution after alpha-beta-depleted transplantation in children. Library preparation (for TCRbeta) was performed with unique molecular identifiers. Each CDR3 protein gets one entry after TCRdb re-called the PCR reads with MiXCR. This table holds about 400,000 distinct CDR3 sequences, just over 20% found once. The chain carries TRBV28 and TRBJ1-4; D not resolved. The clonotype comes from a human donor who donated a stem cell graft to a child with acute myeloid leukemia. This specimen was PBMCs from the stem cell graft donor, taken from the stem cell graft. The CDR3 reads CASSLVSLNEKLFF. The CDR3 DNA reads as TGTGCCAGCAGTTTGGTCAGCCTAAATGAAAAACTGTTTTTT.